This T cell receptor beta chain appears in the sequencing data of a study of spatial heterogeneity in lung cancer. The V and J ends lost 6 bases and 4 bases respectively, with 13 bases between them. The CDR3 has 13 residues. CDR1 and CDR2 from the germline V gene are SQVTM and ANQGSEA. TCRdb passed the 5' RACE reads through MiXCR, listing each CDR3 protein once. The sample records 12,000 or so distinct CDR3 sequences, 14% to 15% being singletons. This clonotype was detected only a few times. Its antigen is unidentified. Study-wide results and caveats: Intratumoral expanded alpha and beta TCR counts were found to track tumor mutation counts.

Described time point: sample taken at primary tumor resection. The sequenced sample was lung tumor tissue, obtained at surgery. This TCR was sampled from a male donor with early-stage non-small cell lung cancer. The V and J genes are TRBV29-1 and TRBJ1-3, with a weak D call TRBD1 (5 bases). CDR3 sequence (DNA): TGCAGCGTCCGCGGGGGGTCGGGAAACACCATATATTTT. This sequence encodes CSVRGGSGNTIYF.